This T cell receptor (beta chain) was documented in a study of cytomegalovirus exposure and HLA in healthy donors. Amplification used 60 Vbeta primers and 13 Jbeta primers. The data were produced by immunoSEQ multiplex PCR, yet TCRdb's version contains in-frame clones alone and is incomplete. The repertoire holds roughly 240,000 clones, with approximately 85% as singletons. V was shortened by 2 bases and J by 6 bases, with 16 bases between the two germline ends. CDR1 ENHRY and CDR2 SYGVKD come from the germline V gene. The CDR3 is made up of 15 amino acids. Notes on this clone: Antigen: not known.

General study findings and limits: For TCR beta chains, V- and J-gene trimming was later linked to a missense DCLRE1C variant. Follow-up analysis found HLA locus-dependent TCR association rates, highest for DRB1 and lowest for HLA-C. According to reports, the classifier identified cytomegalovirus status with high specificity and sensitivity.

The clonotype comes from a girl aged 2 to 10 in good health and CMV-seronegative. The rearrangement uses TRBV10-3 and TRBJ1-2, with D possibly being TRBD1 (6 bases). The sample taken for sequencing was PBMCs. CDR3 DNA sequence: TGTGCCATCAGTGAGCCAACAGGGATGCGCGATGGCTACACCTTC. This sequence encodes CAISEPTGMRDGYTF.